Described below is a single T cell receptor (beta chain) sequence and its context. Antigen specificity is unknown. The data are from a study of glioma-infiltrating T cells after dendritic cell vaccination. About the research overall: Autologous tumor lysate-pulsed dendritic cell vaccination was given between the early 2000s and the early 2010s. Monocyte-derived dendritic cells, cultured approximately 7 days with IL-4 and GM-CSF, were pulsed with autologous tumor lysate.

Study findings and constraints: Estimated pretreatment TIL content predicted outcome after dendritic cell vaccination. Few patients contributed both blood and tumor specimens.

Here immunoSEQ multiplex PCR was the method, and the copy in TCRdb shows in-frame clones only, minus some. Of about 49,000 clones in the sample, approximately 85% were seen once. The sample here was blood, taken before dendritic cell vaccination. The receptor comes from a human donor with glioblastoma.

The CDR3 loop is CASSLGTATSSDTQYF. CDR3 bases: TGTGCCAGCAGCTTAGGGACCGCGACTAGCAGCGATACGCAGTATTTT. The chain is built from TRBV7-2 and TRBJ2-3, with 7 positions matching TRBD2. Germline CDR1 SGHTA, CDR2 FQGNSA. The V and J ends lost 1 base and 6 bases, in that order; junction bases with no gene match: 10. The CDR3 has 16 residues.